Below, 13 T cell receptor beta chains from the same sample are listed, as sequenced in a study of T cells after yellow fever vaccination. TCRdb redid the calling of the 5' RACE reads with MiXCR, one entry per CDR3 protein. The sample lists 300,000 to 450,000 distinct CDR3 sequences; 6% to 8% were seen once. The sequencing here drew on PBMCs, taken 5 days after the yellow fever booster vaccination. The receptor set was obtained from a man younger than 40 who received the YFV17D yellow fever vaccine.

The rearrangement uses TRBV7-9 and TRBJ2-1, with 8 bases fitting TRBD2. The CDR3 sequence is 15 residues long. Trimming cost V 6 bases and J 0 bases; bases outside gene matches: 4. Per the germline V gene, CDR1 is SEHNR and CDR2 is FQNEAQ (reference sequence). DNA for the CDR3: TGTGCCAGCAGGGGCGGGAGGAGCTCCTACAATGAGCAGTTCTTC. As protein: CASRGGRSSYNEQFF.

This clonotype came up many times. The V call is TRBV10-3, the J call TRBJ2-1; 8 nucleotides line up with TRBD1. The V gene end was trimmed by 3 bases and the J gene end by 8 bases; junction bases not matched to a gene: 6. Germline V gene lookup returns CDR1 ENHRY and CDR2 SYGVKD. The CDR3 totals 14 residues. This chain's CDR3 is CAISEMVRGHEQFF. Written as DNA, the CDR3 is TGTGCCATCAGTGAAATGGTCAGGGGGCATGAGCAGTTCTTC.

This clonotype was found a few times. The J gene is TRBJ2-2, the V gene TRBV5-1; TRBD2 matches at 13 bases. V trimming: 5 bases; J trimming: 6 bases; junction bases outside the gene matches: 4. Per the germline V gene, CDR1 is SGHRS and CDR2 is YFSETQ. The CDR3 extends over 15 amino acids. CDR3 in amino acids: CASSPTSGRSGELFF. The CDR3 DNA reads as TGCGCCAGCAGTCCGACTAGCGGGAGGTCCGGGGAGCTGTTTTTT.

The chain joins TRBV5-4 to TRBJ2-5; the match to TRBD1 covers 8 bases. The CDR3 extends over 14 amino acids. V shed 4 bases, J shed 5 bases, and the junction held 7 bases outside the gene matches. In germline, CDR1 is SGHNT, CDR2 YYREEE (reference sequence). The CDR3 spells CASSKQGEEETQYF. The CDR3 bases are TGTGCCAGCAGCAAACAGGGGGAGGAGGAGACCCAGTACTTC.

This clonotype occurred a few times. This sequence joins TRBV7-2 and TRBJ2-7; no firm D call. V gave up 2 bases and J gave up 3 bases, with 11 bases separating them. This CDR3 is built from 14 residues. CDR1 and CDR2 from the germline V gene are SGHTA and FQGNSA. CDR3: CASSLLGRIYEQYF. In DNA form, the CDR3 reads TGTGCCAGCAGCTTATTGGGCAGGATCTACGAGCAGTACTTC.

This clonotype has a single count. The rearrangement joins TRBV19 to TRBJ1-1; 9 positions agree with TRBD1. The V gene's germline CDR1 is LNHDA and CDR2 SQIVND (reference sequence). V shed 6 bases, J shed 1 base, and the junction held 3 bases outside the gene matches. This CDR3 has 14 amino acids. The CDR3, as DNA: TGTGCCAGTAGGGACAGGGGCGGGAACACTGAAGCTTTCTTT. It translates to CASRDRGGNTEAFF.

This clonotype occurred many times. This chain joins TRBV28 and TRBJ1-3, with D perhaps TRBD1 (5 bases). V lost 6 bases to trimming and J lost 0 bases, with 12 bases between them. Germline V lookup: CDR1 MDHEN, CDR2 SYDVKM. This CDR3 comprises 15 residues. The CDR3 is CASSLLGASGNTIYF. CDR3 in DNA: TGTGCCAGCAGCCTCCTAGGGGCCTCTGGAAACACCATATATTTT.

The rearrangement links TRBV28 to TRBJ2-7; 7 bases are shared with TRBD1. The CDR3 spans 16 residues. With V trimmed by 5 bases and J by 3 bases, 13 bases remained unmatched. Germline CDR1 is MDHEN and CDR2 is SYDVKM. The CDR3 is CASSPEHTGVGYEQYF. CDR3 DNA: TGTGCCAGCAGTCCAGAGCACACAGGGGTTGGCTACGAGCAGTACTTC.

This clonotype was observed at least ten times. This chain connects TRBV21-1 to TRBJ2-7; the table's D call, TRBD1, was not checked against the DNA. TRBV21-1 is labeled a pseudogene. The CDR3 is 15 residues long. The CDR3 loop reads CASSKEVGQGREQYF. CDR3 DNA sequence: TGTGCCAGCAGCAAAGAGGTTGGACAGGGCCGGGAGCAGTACTTC.

This clonotype was detected ten times or more. The chain has TRBV7-2 and TRBJ2-4; D gene unclear. There are 15 residues in the CDR3. V was shortened by 1 base and J by 0 bases, with 7 bases between the two germline ends. Germline CDR1 SGHTA, CDR2 FQGNSA. The CDR3 loop is CASSLDYLAKNIQYF. In DNA, the CDR3 is TGTGCCAGCAGCTTAGATTACCTAGCCAAAAACATTCAGTACTTC.

This chain uses TRBV24-1 with TRBJ2-1; tentatively, D is TRBD1 (5 bases). Germline CDR1 reads KGHDR; CDR2 reads SFDVKD. The CDR3 runs 13 residues. Trimming cost V 4 bases and J 4 bases, with 7 bases left between them. The CDR3 nucleotides read TGTGCCACCAGTGAAGGGGCTTACAATGAGCAGTTCTTC. Translation gives CATSEGAYNEQFF.

The rearrangement joins TRBV5-1 to TRBJ2-5, with unresolved D. Trimming pared 0 bases from V and 3 bases from J, leaving 12 bases between. CDR3 length: 15 amino acids. CDR1 SGHRS and CDR2 YFSETQ come from the germline V gene. CDR3 sequence: CASSLVGEREETQYF. The DNA of the CDR3 is TGCGCCAGCAGCTTGGTTGGGGAAAGAGAAGAGACCCAGTACTTC.

This clonotype showed up many times. The rearrangement uses TRBV28 and TRBJ2-1, with TRBD2 identical over 9 bases. V lost 6 bases and J lost 0; bases outside the gene matches: 6. Germline loops: CDR1 MDHEN, CDR2 SYDVKM. This CDR3 is built from 16 residues. This CDR3 is CASSPPSGISYNEQFF. CDR3 coding DNA: TGTGCCAGCAGCCCTCCTAGCGGGATCTCCTACAATGAGCAGTTCTTC.